These 29 T cell receptor beta chains were all obtained from the same sample, sequenced in a study of blood T cell repertoires in COVID-19. This table comes from immunoSEQ multiplex PCR, and its TCRdb copy is limited to in-frame clones, with some not included. Here the sample spans 150,000 to 200,000 clones, 70% to 90% being singletons. Sequences were obtained from peripheral blood. These TCRs come from a man aged 40-50 years with active or convalescent COVID-19.

This clone was recorded only once. The J gene is TRBJ1-1, the V gene TRBV5-6, with 12 bases aligning to TRBD1. J was trimmed by 5 bases and V by 3 bases; bases with no gene match: 2. The CDR3 runs to 14 residues. The germline V gene has CDR1 SGHDT and CDR2 YYEEEE. The CDR3 DNA reads as TGTGCCAGCAGCTGGGACAGGGGGCAAACTGAAGCTTTCTTT. Translation gives CASSWDRGQTEAFF.

The chain joins TRBV7-9 to TRBJ2-3; 12 bases match TRBD2. After removal of 5 bases from V and 7 bases from J, the junction contained 13 bases not matched to a gene. This CDR3 is 17 amino acids long. Germline CDR1 and CDR2: SEHNR and FQNEAQ (reference sequence). The DNA for the CDR3 is TGTGCCAGCAGCCCTAGCGGGGGGGCCGGCGGGATTAATACGCAGTATTTT. This codes for CASSPSGGAGGINTQYF.

The chain links TRBV5-1 to TRBJ2-2; 12 nucleotides align to TRBD2. With V trimmed by 4 bases and J by 2 bases, 12 bases remained unmatched. CDR3 size: 19 residues. CDR1 and CDR2 (germline): SGHRS, YFSETQ. The CDR3 region has the DNA TGCGCCAGCAGCCGAGGACTAGCGGGGCTCTCATTAAACACCGGGGAGCTGTTTTTT. This gives the protein CASSRGLAGLSLNTGELFF.

The rearrangement uses TRBV29-1 and TRBJ2-7; 9 nucleotides match TRBD2. CDR3 length: 13 amino acids. Germline assignment: CDR1 SQVTM and CDR2 ANQGSEA. V lost 6 bases and J lost 1; bases outside the gene matches: 4. CDR3 DNA sequence: TGCAGCGTAGGGACTAGCACGTCCTACGAGCAGTACTTC. It translates to CSVGTSTSYEQYF.

The rearrangement uses TRBV4-1 and TRBJ2-1; the D gene is possibly TRBD1 (6 bases). CDR3 size: 17 residues. Germline assignment: CDR1 MGHRA and CDR2 YSYEKL. V gave up 2 bases and J gave up 7 bases, with 21 bases separating them. CDR3 loop: CASSQRDQQGPTNEQFF. The CDR3 region has the DNA TGCGCCAGCAGCCAAAGAGACCAACAGGGACCCACGAATGAGCAGTTCTTC.

The chain has TRBV27 and TRBJ2-2; tentatively, D is TRBD1 (5 bases). Germline CDR1 is MNHEY and CDR2 is SMNVEV (reference sequence). V was cut by 5 bases and J by 4 bases, with 8 bases left in between. This CDR3 comprises 13 residues. CDR3 protein: CASSRTSTGELFF. In DNA, the CDR3 is TGTGCCAGCAGTAGGACATCCACCGGGGAGCTGTTTTTT.

The chain links TRBV20-1 to TRBJ1-1; 11 positions match TRBD1. Germline CDR1 DFQATT, CDR2 SNEGSKA (reference sequence). This CDR3 spans 11 amino acids. V lost 6 bases and J lost 7; bases outside the gene matches: 1. CDR3 sequence: CSAGQGGEAFF. The CDR3 DNA follows: TGCAGTGCGGGACAGGGGGGTGAAGCTTTCTTT.

Only a few counts were recorded for this clone. The chain carries TRBV30 and TRBJ1-5, with TRBD1 as a possible D gene (6 bases). Germline CDR1 reads GTSNPN; CDR2 reads SVGIG (reference sequence). The CDR3 covers 16 residues. V was trimmed by 2 bases and J by 4 bases, leaving 18 bases between them. CDR3 DNA: TGTGCCTGGAGTCCCTCCCCGGGGACAACTAATCAGCCCCAGCATTTT. Its translation: CAWSPSPGTTNQPQHF. The variable domain in full, with the rest retrieved from reference TRBV30 and TRBJ1-5, is SQTIHQWPATLVQPVGSPLSLECTVEGTSNPNLYWYRQAAGRGLQLLFYSVGIGQISSEVPQNLSASRPQDRQFILSSKKLLLSDSGFYLCAWSPSPGTTNQPQHFGDGTRLSIL.

V is TRBV30 and J is TRBJ1-5, with TRBD1 matching over 9 bases. The CDR3 spans 15 residues. J lost 6 bases, V lost 3 bases, and 9 bases had no gene match. CDR1 and CDR2 from the germline V gene are GTSNPN and SVGIG (reference sequence). CDR3: CAWRETGQGLQPQHF. The CDR3 coding sequence is TGTGCCTGGAGGGAGACGGGACAGGGACTTCAGCCCCAGCATTTT.

The rearrangement uses TRBV24-1 and TRBJ1-3; tentatively, D is TRBD1 (6 bases). From germline, CDR1 is KGHDR and CDR2 SFDVKD. The CDR3 has 16 amino acids. Trimming shortened V by 4 bases and J by 2 bases, and 14 bases separated the two germline ends. The CDR3 loop is CATSDPRGGTGNTIYF. In nucleotides, the CDR3 is TGTGCCACCAGTGACCCCCGGGGGGGCACTGGAAACACCATATATTTT.

This clone was found once. The chain combines TRBV2 with TRBJ1-4; 11 nucleotides align to TRBD1. Trimming took 4 bases from V and 8 from J; bases not matched to a gene: 6. The CDR3 is 15 residues long. Per germline, CDR1 SNHLY and CDR2 FYNNEI. This CDR3 is CASSVDGTGGEKLFF. DNA of the CDR3: TGTGCCAGCAGTGTAGACGGGACAGGGGGAGAAAAACTGTTTTTT.

This sequence joins TRBV5-6 and TRBJ1-1, with TRBD1 as a possible D gene (6 bases). Trimming cost V 2 bases and J 4 bases, with 9 bases left between them. CDR1 is SGHDT, CDR2 YYEEEE, per germline. The CDR3 is 13 amino acids. The CDR3 loop reads CASSFTGLTEAFF. CDR3 nucleotide sequence: TGTGCCAGCAGCTTCACAGGGCTCACTGAAGCTTTCTTT.

The chain combines TRBV28 with TRBJ1-5; 7 nucleotides align to TRBD1. Germline CDR1 is MDHEN and CDR2 is SYDVKM. The CDR3 runs to 16 residues. J gave up 6 bases and V 4 bases, and 12 bases lay outside the gene matches. The DNA of the CDR3 is TGTGCCAGCAGTTCGGGAGCTAGGGGGCATACTCAGCCCCAGCATTTT. Translated: CASSSGARGHTQPQHF.

This clone was seen a few times. V is TRBV7-9 and J is TRBJ2-7, with 7 positions matching TRBD1. Germline V lookup: CDR1 SEHNR, CDR2 FQNEAQ (reference sequence). The CDR3 sequence is 14 residues long. Trimming took 2 bases from V and 4 from J; bases not matched to a gene: 5. In nucleotides, the CDR3 is TGTGCCAGCAGCTTATCAGGACAGGATTACGAGCAGTACTTC. Amino acids: CASSLSGQDYEQYF.

The chain joins TRBV28 to TRBJ1-2; D call uncertain. Germline V gives CDR1 MDHEN, CDR2 SYDVKM. CDR3 length: 13 amino acids. V dropped 2 bases and J dropped 8 bases, with 12 bases sitting between them. CDR3 sequence: CASSLSAGRGYTF. CDR3 bases: TGTGCCAGCAGTTTAAGCGCCGGTAGGGGCTACACCTTC.

On this clone itself: Other DNA sequences within the sample encode an identical CDR3. The rearrangement uses TRBV5-1 and TRBJ1-1, with D tentatively TRBD1 (6 bases). Deletions cut 0 bases from V and 0 bases from J, with 9 bases between. Germline values: CDR1 SGHRS, CDR2 YFSETQ. The CDR3 spans 15 residues. The CDR3 nucleotides are TGCGCCAGCAGCTTGGATACAGGGATGAACACTGAAGCTTTCTTT. It codes for CASSLDTGMNTEAFF. Full variable domain (remainder filled in from reference TRBV5-1 and TRBJ1-1): KAGVTQTPRYLIKTRGQQVTLSCSPISGHRSVSWYQQTPGQGLQFLFEYFSETQRNKGNFPGRFSGRQFSNSRSEMNVSTLELGDSALYLCASSLDTGMNTEAFFGQGTRLTVV.

This chain connects TRBV6-5 to TRBJ2-7; D gene unclear. The CDR3 covers 14 residues. Trimming removed 2 bases from V and 0 bases from J, with 8 bases in between. Germline V gene data show CDR1 as MNHEY and CDR2 as SVGAGI. The CDR3, as DNA: TGTGCCAGCAGTTACGGAGCTCTCTCCTACGAGCAGTACTTC. It codes for CASSYGALSYEQYF.

CDR3 sequence (DNA): TGTGCCACCGGAAATCCTAGGGGTAGAGATGGCTACACCTTC. Protein sequence: CATGNPRGRDGYTF. The V call is TRBV5-4, the J call TRBJ1-2; possible D gene TRBD1, 5 bases. Trimming cost V 9 bases and J 6 bases, with 21 bases left between them. From germline, CDR1 is SGHNT and CDR2 YYREEE (reference sequence). The CDR3 consists of 14 residues.

The CDR3 protein is CATTEGPLSDTEAFF. The CDR3 DNA is TGTGCCACGACGGAGGGGCCGCTTTCGGACACTGAAGCTTTCTTT. The rearrangement links TRBV4-2 to TRBJ1-1; D possibly corresponds to TRBD1 (5 bases). The CDR3 contains 15 residues. Germline V lookup: CDR1 LGHNA, CDR2 YNFKEQ. V lost 10 bases and J lost 3, with 21 bases in between.

This rearrangement joins TRBV19 to TRBJ2-1; possible D gene TRBD1, 7 bases. Trimming pared 5 bases from V and 9 bases from J, leaving 14 bases between. Germline V CDR1 and CDR2: LNHDA, SQIVND (reference sequence). The CDR3 is 13 residues long. CDR3 sequence: CASSSNRGGEQFF. CDR3 DNA: TGTGCCAGTAGTTCCAACAGGGGAGGTGAGCAGTTCTTC.

The J gene is TRBJ2-3, the V gene TRBV3-1 (or the pseudogene TRBV3-2), with D uncertain. The V end lost 1 base, the J end lost 0 bases, and 8 bases lay between the germline ends. The CDR3 sequence is 15 residues long. The germline V gene has CDR1 LGHDT and CDR2 YNNKEL (reference sequence). CDR3 loop: CASSQGQTSTDTQYF. The CDR3 DNA follows: TGTGCCAGCAGCCAAGGGCAGACTAGCACAGATACGCAGTATTTT.

The chain has TRBV18 and TRBJ1-5; D not certain. This CDR3 contains 17 residues. The V gene lost 6 bases and the J gene lost 0 bases, with 18 bases spanning the gap. Per the germline V gene, CDR1 is KGHSH and CDR2 is LQKENI. CDR3 protein: CASSASTPDYSNQPQHF. The CDR3 DNA reads TGTGCCAGCTCGGCATCCACCCCCGATTATAGCAATCAGCCCCAGCATTTT.

The table lists this clone with many counts. V is TRBV4-2 and J is TRBJ2-7, with 8 bases fitting TRBD2. There are 16 residues in the CDR3. Germline CDR1 is LGHNA and CDR2 is YNFKEQ. V trimming: 0 bases; J trimming: 4 bases; junction bases outside the gene matches: 8. CDR3 coding DNA: TGTGCCAGCAGCCAAGATCTGGCTAGCGGGTTATACGAGCAGTACTTC. Residues: CASSQDLASGLYEQYF.

This clone was recorded only once. In nucleotides, the CDR3 is TGCGCCAGCAGCCAAGATTTGGGCCTACCGAACACTGAAGCTTTCTTT. It codes for CASSQDLGLPNTEAFF. The V and J genes are TRBV4-1 and TRBJ1-1; D unresolved. The CDR3 extends over 16 amino acids. Germline V gene sequence: CDR1 MGHRA, CDR2 YSYEKL. V lost 0 bases to trimming and J lost 1 base, with 12 bases between them.

This chain connects TRBV29-1 to TRBJ2-1, with D perhaps TRBD1 (6 bases). Germline V CDR1 and CDR2: SQVTM, ANQGSEA. CDR3 length: 15 amino acids. V was cut by 7 bases and J by 6 bases, with 22 bases left in between. The CDR3 nucleotides read TGCAGCGCACCCGATCAGGGGTCAGCTGGCAATGAGCAGTTCTTC. It encodes CSAPDQGSAGNEQFF.

The rearrangement joins TRBV18 to TRBJ1-1; D is perhaps TRBD1 (6 bases). Germline V gene lookup returns CDR1 KGHSH and CDR2 LQKENI. This CDR3 spans 14 amino acids. The V gene lost 6 bases and the J gene lost 2 bases, with 13 bases spanning the gap. As DNA, the CDR3 is TGTGCCAGCTCGTGGACAGAAAGAAACACTGAAGCTTTCTTT. Protein product: CASSWTERNTEAFF.

This clone appeared once. The chain carries TRBV6-5 and TRBJ2-7, with 7 nucleotides matching TRBD1. Germline CDR1 is MNHEY and CDR2 is SVGAGI. CDR3 length: 12 amino acids. Trimming took 7 bases from V and 3 from J; bases not matched to a gene: 3. CDR3 region: CASTQGYYEQYF. CDR3 DNA sequence: TGTGCCAGCACACAGGGGTACTACGAGCAGTACTTC.

The chain employs TRBV7-9 and TRBJ1-2; 7 nucleotides line up with TRBD1. This CDR3 contains 14 residues. J was trimmed by 7 bases and V by 1 base; bases with no gene match: 6. CDR1 and CDR2 (germline): SEHNR, FQNEAQ (reference sequence). CDR3 sequence reads: CASSLGQGGSGYTF. The CDR3, as DNA: TGTGCCAGCAGCTTAGGACAGGGCGGCAGTGGCTACACCTTC.

The chain combines TRBV7-3 with TRBJ1-5; no reliable D call. Between the trimmed V and J ends, which lost 0 bases and 7 bases, there was a span of 13 bases. The CDR3 runs to 15 residues. Germline CDR1 reads SGHTA; CDR2 reads FQGTGA. Here the CDR3 DNA reads TGTGCCAGCAGCTTAACGGGCGGGATGGGACAGCCCCAGCATTTT. It translates to CASSLTGGMGQPQHF.